One sample yielded the 21 T cell receptor beta chains listed below, sequenced in a study of OX40 agonist ivuxolimab in advanced cancers. This table comes from immunoSEQ multiplex PCR, and its TCRdb copy is limited to in-frame clones, with some not included. The sample lists under 85,000 clones; approximately 81% were seen once. The sample in question was CD4+ or CD8+ T cells sorted from blood, obtained in a trial of the OX40 agonist ivuxolimab. These receptors were obtained from an adult with an advanced solid tumor such as melanoma, head and neck, liver or kidney cancer.

The chain combines TRBV19 with TRBJ2-7; D gene uncertain. V was shortened by 1 base and J by 0 bases, with 7 bases between the two germline ends. The CDR3 consists of 14 residues. In germline, CDR1 is LNHDA, CDR2 SQIVND (reference sequence). CDR3 in amino acids: CASSIALSSYEQYF. CDR3 DNA sequence: TGTGCCAGTAGTATAGCGCTAAGCTCCTACGAGCAGTACTTC. The whole variable domain, remainder taken from reference TRBV19 and TRBJ2-7, is DGGITQSPKYLFRKEGQNVTLSCEQNLNHDAMYWYRQDPGQGLRLIYYSQIVNDFQKGDIAEGYSVSREKKESFPLTVTSAQKNPTAFYLCASSIALSSYEQYFGPGTRLTVT.

The genes are TRBV30 and TRBJ2-7, with 10 bases identical to TRBD1. From germline, CDR1 is GTSNPN and CDR2 SVGIG (reference sequence). This CDR3 has 16 amino acids. The trim removed 6 bases at V and 0 bases at J, leaving 11 bases unmatched. The DNA of the CDR3 is TGTGCCTGTACCGGGACAGGGGTAAAACTCTCCTACGAGCAGTACTTC. Protein: CACTGTGVKLSYEQYF. The full variable domain, rest sourced from reference TRBV30 and TRBJ2-7, is SQTIHQWPATLVQPVGSPLSLECTVEGTSNPNLYWYRQAAGRGLQLLFYSVGIGQISSEVPQNLSASRPQDRQFILSSKKLLLSDSGFYLCACTGTGVKLSYEQYFGPGTRLTVT.

V is TRBV5-1 and J is TRBJ2-1, with TRBD2 identical over 9 bases. CDR1 and CDR2 (germline): SGHRS, YFSETQ. This CDR3 contains 15 residues. V lost 2 bases and J lost 4; bases outside the gene matches: 4. The chain's CDR3 is CASSFSSGSYNEQFF. In DNA, the CDR3 is TGCGCCAGCAGCTTTAGTAGCGGGAGTTACAATGAGCAGTTCTTC.

This rearrangement joins TRBV5-6 to TRBJ1-1, with 7 bases lining up with TRBD1. Germline V gives CDR1 SGHDT, CDR2 YYEEEE. J was trimmed by 1 base and V by 4 bases; bases with no gene match: 4. The CDR3 loop spans 14 amino acids. The CDR3 spells CASSARDRNTEAFF. CDR3 coding DNA: TGTGCCAGCAGCGCCAGGGACAGGAACACTGAAGCTTTCTTT.

The chain uses TRBV6-6 and TRBJ1-2; D not certain. Trimming took 4 bases from V and 4 from J, leaving 7 bases between them. CDR1 is MNHNY and CDR2 is SVGAGI in the germline V gene (reference sequence). The CDR3 runs 12 residues. CDR3 DNA: TGTGCCAGCAGTTCGCCCGCCTATGGCTACACCTTC. It encodes CASSSPAYGYTF.

The V call is TRBV21-1, the J call TRBJ2-7; the table's D call, TRBD1, has no DNA check behind it. TRBV21-1 is a known pseudogene. This CDR3 is 17 amino acids long. CDR3 sequence: CATRGKGAQTSPYEQYF. CDR3 bases: TGTGCCACCAGGGGAAAGGGGGCGCAAACCAGCCCCTACGAGCAGTACTTC.

J is TRBJ2-7 and V is TRBV7-9, with 10 nucleotides matching TRBD1. Germline V gives CDR1 SEHNR, CDR2 FQNEAQ (reference sequence). The CDR3 contains 14 residues. J gave up 4 bases and V 6 bases, and 6 bases lay outside the gene matches. CDR3 DNA sequence: TGTGCCAGCAGGTTGACAGGGGGCGGTTACGAGCAGTACTTC. Amino acids: CASRLTGGGYEQYF.

V and J are TRBV4-2 and TRBJ2-7; 8 nucleotides align to TRBD1. CDR3 length equals 14 residues. Germline V gene lookup returns CDR1 LGHNA and CDR2 YNFKEQ. J lost 7 bases, V lost 4 bases, and 9 bases had no gene match. The CDR3 bases are TGTGCCAGCAGCCGCCCCCAGGGGGCTTGGGAGCAGTACTTC. Protein sequence: CASSRPQGAWEQYF.

The V gene is TRBV29-1, the J gene TRBJ2-4; D is perhaps TRBD1 or TRBD2 (5 bases each). The CDR3 spans 13 residues. Germline CDR1 SQVTM, CDR2 ANQGSEA. The V end was cut by 7 bases, the J end by 6 bases, with 16 bases between. The CDR3 is CSAFQGVVNIQYF. The CDR3 DNA reads TGCAGCGCTTTCCAGGGAGTAGTAAACATTCAGTACTTC.

V gene TRBV7-6 combines with J gene TRBJ2-7; the D gene is possibly TRBD2 (5 bases). This CDR3 contains 14 residues. Germline CDR1 is SGHVS and CDR2 is FNYEAQ. V was clipped by 1 base and J by 1 base, with 8 bases between them. CDR3 sequence: CASSLDRGSYEQYF. CDR3 nucleotide sequence: TGTGCCAGCAGCTTAGACCGGGGTTCCTACGAGCAGTACTTC.

This chain joins TRBV28 and TRBJ2-5; maybe TRBD1 (6 bases). V was pared by 3 bases and J by 6 bases, with 8 bases between. Germline CDR1 reads MDHEN; CDR2 reads SYDVKM. CDR3 length: 12 amino acids. As DNA, the CDR3 is TGTGCCAGCAGTTTTGGGGACAAGACCCAGTACTTC. Residues: CASSFGDKTQYF. The full variable domain, completed using reference TRBV28 and TRBJ2-5, is DVKVTQSSRYLVKRTGEKVFLECVQDMDHENMFWYRQDPGLGLRLIYFSYDVKMKEKGDIPEGYSVSREKKERFSLILESASTNQTSMYLCASSFGDKTQYFGPGTRLLVL.

This clone appeared once. This chain uses TRBV21-1 with TRBJ2-1; TRBD1 was called by the table and not checked on the DNA. TRBV21-1 is marked as a pseudogene. This CDR3 spans 17 amino acids. The CDR3 sequence is CASSKAGDREVDNEQFF. DNA for the CDR3: TGTGCCAGCAGCAAAGCAGGAGACAGGGAAGTGGACAATGAGCAGTTCTTC.

The chain links TRBV29-1 to TRBJ2-3; D may correspond to TRBD1 or TRBD2 (5 bases each). Germline V lookup: CDR1 SQVTM, CDR2 ANQGSEA. Between the trimmed V and J ends, which lost 2 bases and 7 bases, there was a span of 13 bases. The CDR3 covers 13 residues. CDR3 sequence reads: CSVEKGPGNTQYF. The CDR3 DNA reads as TGCAGCGTTGAAAAGGGACCGGGAAATACGCAGTATTTT.

V usage is TRBV6-1 and J usage is TRBJ2-5; possibly TRBD2 for D (6 bases). The J call may be in error: the DNA end matches TRBJ2-7 better. This CDR3 comprises 16 residues. Germline V gives CDR1 MNHNS, CDR2 SASEGT. This CDR3 is CASSENVGTATYEQYF. The DNA of the CDR3 is TGTGCCAGCAGTGAAAACGTAGGGACTGCTACCTACGAGCAGTACTTC.

The chain links TRBV7-6 to TRBJ2-5; D is perhaps TRBD1 (6 bases). The CDR3 runs to 16 residues. Germline assignment: CDR1 SGHVS and CDR2 FNYEAQ. The ends were cut back, 4 bases at V and 5 bases at J, with 20 bases in the middle. The chain's CDR3 is CASSSSQGSSRETQYF. DNA of the CDR3: TGTGCCAGCAGCTCGTCCCAGGGGAGTTCTCGGGAGACCCAGTACTTC.

The rearrangement joins TRBV19 to TRBJ1-3; 7 bases fit TRBD1. Germline CDR1 and CDR2: LNHDA and SQIVND (reference sequence). The CDR3 covers 16 residues. V trimming: 6 bases; J trimming: 0 bases; junction bases outside the gene matches: 8. This chain's CDR3 is CASSLTGLSSGNTIYF. The CDR3 DNA sequence: TGTGCCAGTAGCTTGACAGGGCTCTCCTCTGGAAACACCATATATTTT.

This clone was recorded only once. The chain recombines TRBV11-2 with TRBJ2-1; 8 bases match TRBD2. This CDR3 is built from 15 residues. V lost 1 base to trimming and J lost 8 bases; unmatched junction nucleotides: 7. Germline V gene data show CDR1 as SGHAT and CDR2 as FQNNGV. CDR3 region: CASSLGEASGYEQFF. The DNA for the CDR3 is TGTGCCAGCAGCTTAGGAGAGGCTAGCGGGTATGAGCAGTTCTTC.

The chain recombines TRBV4-2 with TRBJ2-3; no firm D call. CDR1 and CDR2 from the germline V gene are LGHNA and YNFKEQ. The CDR3 runs 16 residues. Between the trimmed V and J ends, which lost 0 bases and 4 bases, there was a span of 14 bases. The CDR3 loop is CASSQDQLVRADTQYF. The CDR3 DNA reads TGTGCCAGCAGCCAAGATCAGCTAGTACGGGCAGATACGCAGTATTTT.

The rearrangement links TRBV30 to TRBJ2-1; no clear D. CDR3 length equals 14 residues. V lost 4 bases to trimming and J lost 0 bases, with 10 bases between them. The germline V gene encodes CDR1 GTSNPN and CDR2 SVGIG (reference sequence). CDR3 in amino acids: CAWNGLSSYNEQFF. CDR3 DNA sequence: TGTGCCTGGAACGGCCTAAGCTCCTACAATGAGCAGTTCTTC. Using reference TRBV30 and TRBJ2-1 for the parts outside the CDR3, the full variable domain is SQTIHQWPATLVQPVGSPLSLECTVEGTSNPNLYWYRQAAGRGLQLLFYSVGIGQISSEVPQNLSASRPQDRQFILSSKKLLLSDSGFYLCAWNGLSSYNEQFFGPGTRLTVL.

J is TRBJ1-5 and V is TRBV6-1, with D uncertain. This CDR3 has 12 amino acids. Trimming removed 4 bases from V and 6 bases from J, with 7 bases in between. CDR1 is MNHNS and CDR2 is SASEGT in the germline V gene. The CDR3 DNA reads TGTGCCAGCAGTGTCGACATTCAGCCCCAGCATTTT. This codes for CASSVDIQPQHF.

J is TRBJ2-3 and V is TRBV25-1; the match to TRBD1 covers 8 bases. Germline CDR1 reads MGHDK; CDR2 reads SYGVNS. The CDR3 runs to 15 residues. The trim removed 6 bases at V and 0 bases at J, leaving 5 bases unmatched. The CDR3 sequence: CASREQGGSTDTQYF. As DNA, the CDR3 is TGTGCCAGCAGGGAACAGGGGGGTAGCACAGATACGCAGTATTTT.